Below, 23 T cell receptor beta chains from the same sample are listed, as sequenced in a study of blood T cell repertoires in COVID-19. Data came from immunoSEQ multiplex PCR; TCRdb stores just in-frame clones and leaves some out. Counted here are 150,000 to 200,000 clones, approximately 90% occurring once; the ten biggest clones make up about 3.9%. Sequencing input: peripheral blood. The receptors were gathered from a woman in her twenties or thirties with acute or convalescent COVID-19.

The chain has TRBV28 and TRBJ2-7, with 11 positions matching TRBD2. V was pared by 5 bases and J by 2 bases, with 11 bases of the junction left unmatched. In germline, CDR1 is MDHEN, CDR2 SYDVKM. There are 17 residues in the CDR3. CDR3 sequence reads: CASSPITVLAGAYEQYF. CDR3 sequence (DNA): TGTGCCAGCAGTCCTATAACGGTACTAGCGGGAGCCTACGAGCAGTACTTC.

The V and J genes are TRBV11-2 and TRBJ1-3, with D unresolved. The CDR3 loop spans 14 amino acids. Germline assignment: CDR1 SGHAT and CDR2 FQNNGV. Trimming removed 1 base at V and 1 base at J, with 5 bases between. Written as DNA, the CDR3 is TGTGCCAGCAGCTTAGTGGCATCTGGAAACACCATATATTTT. This translates into CASSLVASGNTIYF.

The chain carries TRBV11-2 and TRBJ2-1, with D perhaps TRBD1 (6 bases). CDR1 SGHAT and CDR2 FQNNGV come from the germline V gene. The V end was cut by 5 bases, the J end by 0 bases, with 14 bases between. This CDR3 is built from 16 residues. CDR3: CASSPVRGNSYNEQFF. In DNA, the CDR3 is TGTGCCAGCAGCCCCGTAAGGGGGAACTCCTACAATGAGCAGTTCTTC.

The chain links TRBV7-8 to TRBJ2-7; the match to TRBD2 covers 8 bases. This CDR3 region has 15 residues. V lost 10 bases, J lost 5 bases, and 16 bases stayed unmatched. Germline CDR1 reads SGHVS; CDR2 reads FQNEAQ. The DNA for the CDR3 is TGTGCCACCCGGAGGCTACCGGGACTAGAAGACGAGCAGTACTTC. Amino acid sequence: CATRRLPGLEDEQYF. The full variable domain, completed using reference TRBV7-8 and TRBJ2-7, is GAGVSQSPRYKVAKRGQDVALRCDPISGHVSLFWYQQALGQGPEFLTYFQNEAQLDKSGLPSDRFFAERPEGSVSTLKIQRTQQEDSAVYLCATRRLPGLEDEQYFGPGTRLTVT.

The chain links TRBV2 to TRBJ1-6, with 7 bases matching TRBD1. Trimming at V came to 6 bases and at J to 10 bases, leaving 12 bases not matched to a gene. The CDR3 length is 15 residues. The germline CDR1 and CDR2 sequences are SNHLY and FYNNEI. CDR3 amino acids: CASSGYRGGGSPLHF. The CDR3, as DNA: TGTGCCAGCAGCGGATACAGGGGAGGAGGGTCACCCCTCCACTTT.

This clone was observed a single time. The genes are TRBV6-5 and TRBJ1-2; D gene unclear. The germline CDR1 and CDR2 sequences are MNHEY and SVGAGI. CDR3 length equals 11 residues. V gave up 6 bases and J gave up 7 bases, with 9 bases separating them. CDR3 nucleotide sequence: TGTGCCAGCAGAACTGTCTTTGGCTACACCTTC. It codes for CASRTVFGYTF.

CDR3 sequence (DNA): TGTGCCAGCAGTGACGGGGGGTTCACCGGGGAGCTGTTTTTT. As protein: CASSDGGFTGELFF. The V call is TRBV6-4, the J call TRBJ2-2, with D perhaps TRBD2 (6 bases). V was pared by 2 bases and J by 4 bases, with 8 bases between. The germline V gene has CDR1 MRHNA and CDR2 SNTAGT. This CDR3 contains 14 residues.

This CDR3 reads CASSFVGPGANVLTF. In DNA, the CDR3 is TGCGCCAGCAGCTTTGTGGGCCCTGGGGCCAACGTCCTGACTTTC. The genes are TRBV5-1 and TRBJ2-6; D unresolved. The V gene lost 2 bases and the J gene lost 2 bases, with 8 bases spanning the gap. Germline CDR1 reads SGHRS; CDR2 reads YFSETQ. The CDR3 is 15 amino acids. The variable domain in full, completed from reference TRBV5-1 and TRBJ2-6, reads KAGVTQTPRYLIKTRGQQVTLSCSPISGHRSVSWYQQTPGQGLQFLFEYFSETQRNKGNFPGRFSGRQFSNSRSEMNVSTLELGDSALYLCASSFVGPGANVLTFGAGSRLTVL.

This clone was counted once. The V call is TRBV28, the J call TRBJ1-2; possibly TRBD1 for D (5 bases). The CDR3 spans 12 residues. Germline V lookup: CDR1 MDHEN, CDR2 SYDVKM. The V and J ends lost 4 bases and 4 bases respectively, with 7 bases between them. DNA for the CDR3: TGTGCCAGCAGTTCGGGGGTCTATGGCTACACCTTC. This codes for CASSSGVYGYTF.

The chain couples TRBV5-8 to TRBJ2-7, with D perhaps TRBD2 (6 bases). This CDR3 comprises 16 residues. Trimming shortened V by 0 bases and J by 2 bases, and 15 bases separated the two germline ends. The germline V gene encodes CDR1 SGHTS and CDR2 YDEGEE. The CDR3 sequence: CASSLGVLGEAYEQYF. The CDR3 DNA follows: TGTGCCAGCAGCTTGGGGGTTTTGGGGGAGGCCTACGAGCAGTACTTC.

V gene TRBV6-5 combines with J gene TRBJ2-7; 7 positions agree with TRBD1. Germline-derived CDR1 and CDR2 are MNHEY and SVGAGI. The ends lost 5 bases at V and 4 bases at J; junction bases unmatched: 2. This CDR3 is built from 12 residues. The CDR3 coding sequence is TGTGCCAGCAGTCCGGACAGGTACGAGCAGTACTTC. Its translation: CASSPDRYEQYF.

As regards this clone: Its ends do not fully match the called genes, so a read error is possible. This chain joins TRBV6-5 and TRBJ2-7, with D possibly being TRBD2 (5 bases). CDR1 and CDR2 from the germline V gene are MNHEY and SVGAGI. The CDR3 sequence is 10 residues long. The CDR3 DNA is TGTGCCAGCAGGCAACTAGAAAGTCACTTC. It yields the protein CASRQLESHF.

This clone was found once. This rearrangement joins TRBV6-6 to TRBJ1-2, with D perhaps TRBD1 (5 bases). The CDR3 spans 16 residues. V lost 6 bases and J lost 4, with 21 bases in between. CDR1 is MNHNY, CDR2 SVGAGI, per germline (reference sequence). CDR3 in DNA: TGTGCCAGCAGCCGACCCTCCGGACATAATACCTATGGCTACACCTTC. Its protein is CASSRPSGHNTYGYTF.

The chain recombines TRBV7-6 with TRBJ2-1; D call uncertain. Trimming stripped 2 bases from V and 6 bases from J, with 14 bases between. The V gene's germline CDR1 is SGHVS and CDR2 FNYEAQ. This CDR3 has 15 amino acids. The chain's CDR3 is CASSLFADLGNEQFF. CDR3 coding DNA: TGTGCCAGCAGCTTATTTGCGGATCTGGGCAATGAGCAGTTCTTC.

The CDR3 protein is CASRPTRGPGTEAFF. CDR3 bases: TGTGCCAGCAGACCAACTAGGGGGCCGGGCACTGAAGCTTTCTTT. The chain recombines TRBV28 with TRBJ1-1, with 7 bases matching TRBD1. V gave up 6 bases and J gave up 4 bases; unmatched junction bases: 11. This CDR3 is 15 amino acids long. Germline CDR1 reads MDHEN; CDR2 reads SYDVKM.

The chain links TRBV7-8 to TRBJ1-2, with 8 positions matching TRBD1. V lost 1 base and J lost 9; bases outside the gene matches: 10. Germline lookup yields CDR1 SGHVS and CDR2 FQNEAQ. The CDR3 has 15 residues. The CDR3 reads CASSLDQGQESCYTF. In DNA form, the CDR3 reads TGTGCCAGCAGCTTAGATCAGGGACAGGAATCCTGCTACACCTTC.

The chain uses TRBV2 and TRBJ2-2; D perhaps matches TRBD2 (5 bases). This CDR3 has 15 amino acids. V was trimmed by 8 bases and J by 0 bases, leaving 13 bases between them. The V gene's germline CDR1 is SNHLY and CDR2 FYNNEI. CDR3: CASEGDIPNTGELFF. The DNA for the CDR3 is TGTGCCAGCGAGGGAGACATCCCGAACACCGGGGAGCTGTTTTTT.

This chain connects TRBV27 to TRBJ2-5; a possible D gene is TRBD2 (5 bases). Germline CDR1 is MNHEY and CDR2 is SMNVEV (reference sequence). Trimming pared 10 bases from V and 3 bases from J, leaving 12 bases between. The length of the CDR3 is 12 residues. The CDR3 spells CATKGSEETQYF. The CDR3 coding sequence is TGTGCCACCAAAGGGAGCGAAGAGACCCAGTACTTC.

The chain links TRBV6-1 to TRBJ1-1; the match to TRBD1 covers 8 bases. V trimming: 2 bases; J trimming: 5 bases; junction bases outside the gene matches: 7. CDR1 and CDR2 (germline): MNHNS, SASEGT. The CDR3 has 15 amino acids. The CDR3 here is CASSEWRTGSTEAFF. CDR3 sequence (DNA): TGTGCCAGCAGTGAATGGAGGACAGGGAGTACTGAAGCTTTCTTT.

The rearrangement links TRBV10-3 to TRBJ1-5, with D perhaps TRBD1 (5 bases). V lost 6 bases, J lost 7 bases, and 10 bases lay in between. The CDR3 runs to 12 residues. Germline CDR1 ENHRY, CDR2 SYGVKD. CDR3 residues: CAISQGRQPQHF. For the CDR3, the DNA is TGTGCCATCAGCCAGGGCCGCCAGCCCCAGCATTTT.

The V gene is TRBV18, the J gene TRBJ2-1; D remains ambiguous. Trimming took 2 bases from V and 9 from J, leaving 14 bases between them. This CDR3 has 14 residues. The germline V gene encodes CDR1 KGHSH and CDR2 LQKENI. This CDR3 reads CASSPGNSLGEQFF. Here the CDR3 DNA reads TGTGCCAGCTCACCAGGTAATAGCCTTGGTGAGCAGTTCTTC.

This chain connects TRBV10-3 to TRBJ1-5; D gene unclear. The CDR3 contains 16 residues. Deletions cut 0 bases from V and 3 bases from J, with 12 bases between. Germline CDR1 is ENHRY and CDR2 is SYGVKD. The CDR3 is CAISESVPDNNQPQHF. For the CDR3, the DNA is TGTGCCATCAGTGAGTCGGTCCCAGATAACAATCAGCCCCAGCATTTT.

The chain uses TRBV5-3 and TRBJ2-7; TRBD1 matches 9 bases. TRBV5-3 is an ORF; its function is uncertain. The CDR3 is 15 amino acids. The V gene end was trimmed by 4 bases and the J gene end by 4 bases; junction bases not matched to a gene: 9. In DNA, the CDR3 is TGTGCCAGAAGCACCACAGGGGGCGTACTATACGAGCAGTACTTC. Translated, it gives CARSTTGGVLYEQYF.